A single sample is the source of the 14 T cell receptor beta chains below, sequenced in a study of cytomegalovirus exposure and HLA in healthy donors. Vbeta (60) and Jbeta (13) primers were used in the PCR. Repertoires were generated with immunoSEQ multiplex PCR, while TCRdb's copy carries only in-frame clones and drops some. The sample consists of 100,000 or so clones, 74% of them appearing once. Sequenced input: PBMCs. These receptors were taken from a man aged 50-59 years in good health and CMV-seropositive.

The CDR3 is CAWSRTGDTQYF. In DNA, the CDR3 is TGTGCCTGGAGTCGGACAGGGGATACGCAGTATTTT. The chain couples TRBV30 to TRBJ2-3, with 8 bases that match TRBD1. The V and J ends lost 2 bases and 6 bases, in that order; junction bases with no gene match: 1. Looked up from germline, CDR1 is GTSNPN and CDR2 is SVGIG (reference sequence). CDR3 length: 12 residues.

This clone was seen more than once but under ten times. V usage is TRBV6-1 and J usage is TRBJ1-2, with D tentatively TRBD1 (5 bases). The germline gives CDR1 MNHNS, CDR2 SASEGT. Trimming removed 6 bases from V and 2 bases from J, with 10 bases in between. This CDR3 region has 13 residues. The CDR3 protein is CASRRGLNYGYTF. The CDR3 DNA sequence: TGTGCCAGCAGACGGGGGTTGAACTATGGCTACACCTTC.

The chain employs TRBV5-1 and TRBJ2-2; D is possibly TRBD2 (5 bases). Germline V lookup: CDR1 SGHRS, CDR2 YFSETQ. Trimming removed 0 bases at V and 8 bases at J, with 23 bases between. The CDR3 is 18 residues long. As DNA, the CDR3 is TGCGCCAGCAGCTTGGCCGCCGCGGGTCTTCTTTCTGGGGGGGAGCTGTTTTTT. As protein: CASSLAAAGLLSGGELFF.

The chain links TRBV19 to TRBJ2-5, with D unclear. Trimming left V 3 bases short and J 5 bases short, with 16 bases between. This CDR3 has 15 residues. CDR1 and CDR2 (germline): LNHDA, SQIVND (reference sequence). DNA for the CDR3: TGTGCCAGTAGTATGGGCTTACAAGAACGGGAGACCCAGTACTTC. It codes for CASSMGLQERETQYF. Using reference TRBV19 and TRBJ2-5 for the parts outside the CDR3, the full variable domain is DGGITQSPKYLFRKEGQNVTLSCEQNLNHDAMYWYRQDPGQGLRLIYYSQIVNDFQKGDIAEGYSVSREKKESFPLTVTSAQKNPTAFYLCASSMGLQERETQYFGPGTRLLVL.

The sample holds one count of this clone. CDR3 region: CASSNGTASFQETQYF. CDR3 DNA sequence: TGTGCCAGCAGCAACGGGACAGCTTCGTTCCAAGAGACCCAGTACTTC. The V and J genes are TRBV5-8 and TRBJ2-5; TRBD1 aligns across 7 bases. CDR1 is SGHTS and CDR2 is YDEGEE in the germline V gene. This CDR3 has 16 residues. V gave up 4 bases and J gave up 1 base; unmatched junction bases: 10.

The CDR3 reads CARRLRGKPNTEAFF. The CDR3 bases are TGTGCCAGAAGGCTTCGAGGAAAACCGAACACTGAAGCTTTCTTT. The V call is TRBV5-3, the J call TRBJ1-1; D is undetermined. TRBV5-3 is an open reading frame, and its role is uncertain. The CDR3 length is 15 residues. V gave up 5 bases and J gave up 1 base, with 15 bases separating them.

The chain carries TRBV19 and TRBJ2-7; D is possibly TRBD1 (6 bases). The germline CDR1 and CDR2 sequences are LNHDA and SQIVND (reference sequence). This CDR3 has 16 residues. The V and J ends lost 1 base and 4 bases respectively, with 17 bases between them. The CDR3 DNA is TGTGCCAGTAGTATAGGAAATCCGGGACAATATTACGAGCAGTACTTC. Its translation is CASSIGNPGQYYEQYF.

The chain joins TRBV5-1 to TRBJ1-2; 9 nucleotides agree with TRBD1. V was pared by 2 bases and J by 6 bases, with 5 bases of the junction left unmatched. This CDR3 spans 14 amino acids. CDR1 and CDR2 from the germline V gene are SGHRS and YFSETQ. Here the CDR3 reads CASSFRTGDDGYTF. CDR3 nucleotide sequence: TGCGCCAGCAGCTTTCGGACAGGGGATGATGGCTACACCTTC.

This clone appeared once. The rearrangement links TRBV19 to TRBJ2-2, with 11 positions matching TRBD2. The CDR3 spans 16 residues. The germline V gene has CDR1 LNHDA and CDR2 SQIVND (reference sequence). Trimming took 6 bases from V and 5 from J; bases not matched to a gene: 8. The CDR3 DNA reads TGTGCCAGTAGCCGCCGACTAGCGGGGAGGACCGGGGAGCTGTTTTTT. This gives the protein CASSRRLAGRTGELFF.

Only a few counts were recorded for this clone. The rearrangement joins TRBV30 to TRBJ2-7; TRBD1 matches at 7 bases. Germline V gene lookup returns CDR1 GTSNPN and CDR2 SVGIG (reference sequence). The CDR3 has 14 amino acids. V shed 3 bases and J 2 bases; nucleotides not matched to a gene: 7. The CDR3 DNA reads as TGTGCCTGGAGCCGGACAGGTGGGACCTACGAGCAGTACTTC. Encoded protein: CAWSRTGGTYEQYF.

The chain joins TRBV27 to TRBJ1-2; 9 bases are a match to TRBD1. CDR1 is MNHEY and CDR2 is SMNVEV in the germline V gene (reference sequence). J gave up 6 bases and V 2 bases, and 13 bases lay outside the gene matches. The CDR3 has 17 residues. CDR3 nucleotide sequence: TGTGCCAGCAGTTTAGGGGTTGGCAGCCGGACAGGGGATGGCTACACCTTC. It codes for CASSLGVGSRTGDGYTF.

The genes are TRBV19 and TRBJ2-7; 8 bases agree with TRBD1. Germline V gene sequence: CDR1 LNHDA, CDR2 SQIVND (reference sequence). The ends lost 5 bases at V and 4 bases at J; junction bases unmatched: 7. This CDR3 comprises 14 residues. CDR3 nucleotide sequence: TGTGCCAGTAGTTCCACTGGACAGGGTTACGAGCAGTACTTC. Its protein product is CASSSTGQGYEQYF.

In this sample, this clone turned up a few times. V gene TRBV12-5 combines with J gene TRBJ2-3; D is possibly TRBD1 (6 bases). Germline V gene data show CDR1 as LGHNT and CDR2 as FRNRAP. CDR3 length: 15 residues. V was clipped by 5 bases and J by 0 bases, with 12 bases between them. As DNA, the CDR3 is TGTGCTAGTGGTCCGGACAGATCTAGCACAGATACGCAGTATTTT. This sequence encodes CASGPDRSSTDTQYF.

The chain employs TRBV9 and TRBJ1-1; D not certain. The V and J ends lost 7 bases and 0 bases respectively, with 16 bases between them. Germline CDR1 reads SGDLS; CDR2 reads YYNGEE. The CDR3 length is 15 residues. The CDR3 region is CASPTLNALNTEAFF. The CDR3 DNA reads TGTGCCAGCCCCACATTAAACGCACTGAACACTGAAGCTTTCTTT.